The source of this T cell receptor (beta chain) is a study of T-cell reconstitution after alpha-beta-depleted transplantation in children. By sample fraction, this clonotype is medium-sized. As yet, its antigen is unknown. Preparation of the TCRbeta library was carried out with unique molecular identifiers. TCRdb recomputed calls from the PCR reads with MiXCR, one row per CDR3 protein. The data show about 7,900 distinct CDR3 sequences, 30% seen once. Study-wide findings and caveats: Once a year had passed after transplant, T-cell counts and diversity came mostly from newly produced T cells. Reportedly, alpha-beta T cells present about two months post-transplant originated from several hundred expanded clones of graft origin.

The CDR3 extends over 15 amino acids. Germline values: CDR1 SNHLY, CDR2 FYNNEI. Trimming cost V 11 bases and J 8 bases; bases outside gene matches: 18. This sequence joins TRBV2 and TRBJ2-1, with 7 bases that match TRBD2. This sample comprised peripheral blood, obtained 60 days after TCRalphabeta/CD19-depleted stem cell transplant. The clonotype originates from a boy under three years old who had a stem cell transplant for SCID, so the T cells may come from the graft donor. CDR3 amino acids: CAGLLGRGYVDEQFF. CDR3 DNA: TGTGCCGGTCTTCTTGGGCGGGGGTACGTCGATGAGCAGTTCTTC.